Below are 30 T cell receptor beta chains sequenced from a single sample in a study of cytomegalovirus exposure and HLA in healthy donors. 13 Jbeta primers and 60 Vbeta primers were used for the PCR. TCRdb keeps only in-frame clones here, not all; method: immunoSEQ multiplex PCR. This sample's table has tens of thousands of clones. Sequencing used PBMCs. All receptors come from a woman aged 40 to 50 in good health and CMV-seronegative.

V is TRBV5-1 and J is TRBJ2-5; 7 bases line up with TRBD1. This CDR3 is 15 amino acids long. CDR1 SGHRS and CDR2 YFSETQ come from the germline V gene. V dropped 0 bases and J dropped 1; count of bases not matched to a gene: 3. The CDR3 coding sequence is TGCGCCAGCAGCTTGGGACAGGGTTTCCAAGAGACCCAGTACTTC. Its translation is CASSLGQGFQETQYF.

V usage is TRBV30 and J usage is TRBJ2-7; D is uncertain. CDR1 and CDR2 (germline): GTSNPN, SVGIG (reference sequence). The CDR3 loop spans 13 amino acids. V lost 4 bases and J lost 0, with 10 bases in between. The CDR3 DNA reads TGTGCCTGGAATCCGCCGAGCTCCTACGAGCAGTACTTC. It yields the protein CAWNPPSSYEQYF.

The CDR3 region is CAISEYSGGSLEKLFF. Here the CDR3 DNA reads TGTGCCATCAGTGAGTACTCGGGAGGCTCTCTTGAAAAACTGTTTTTT. The chain combines TRBV10-3 with TRBJ1-4; D is uncertain. The V gene lost 1 base and the J gene lost 7 bases, with 16 bases spanning the gap. Germline V gene lookup returns CDR1 ENHRY and CDR2 SYGVKD. The CDR3 consists of 16 residues.

The chain recombines TRBV27 with TRBJ2-1, with D perhaps matching TRBD1 (5 bases). Trimming pared 3 bases from V and 0 bases from J, leaving 12 bases between. This CDR3 region has 16 residues. Germline V gene sequence: CDR1 MNHEY, CDR2 SMNVEV (reference sequence). The CDR3 sequence: CASSFKGSSSYNEQFF. DNA of the CDR3: TGTGCCAGCAGTTTTAAGGGGTCGAGCTCCTACAATGAGCAGTTCTTC.

The chain couples TRBV15 to TRBJ2-4; D possibly corresponds to TRBD2 (5 bases). Germline CDR1 and CDR2: LNHNV and YYDKDF (reference sequence). Between the trimmed V and J ends, which lost 4 bases and 1 base, there was a span of 14 bases. The CDR3 is 16 amino acids. CDR3 region: CATSTGGPGAKNIQYF. CDR3 in DNA: TGTGCCACCAGCACAGGAGGACCGGGGGCCAAAAACATTCAGTACTTC. Full variable domain (missing parts from reference TRBV15 and TRBJ2-4): DAMVIQNPRYQVTQFGKPVTLSCSQTLNHNVMYWYQQKSSQAPKLLFHYYDKDFNNEADTPDNFQSRRPNTSFCFLDIRSPGLGDTAMYLCATSTGGPGAKNIQYFGAGTRLSVL.

This sequence joins TRBV7-9 and TRBJ1-1; weak D call: TRBD1 (6 bases). The CDR3 is 17 residues long. The germline V and J ends were trimmed by 4 bases and 5 bases, with 23 bases remaining between them. Germline lookup yields CDR1 SEHNR and CDR2 FQNEAQ (reference sequence). The CDR3 DNA sequence: TGTGCCAGCAGCTCGTACACGAACAGGGTATCAGGGACTGAAGCTTTCTTT. Amino acids: CASSSYTNRVSGTEAFF.

This chain joins TRBV7-9 and TRBJ1-5; D possibly corresponds to TRBD1 (5 bases). The germline CDR1 and CDR2 sequences are SEHNR and FQNEAQ (reference sequence). Trimming removed 5 bases at V and 1 base at J, with 9 bases between. The length of the CDR3 is 14 residues. The DNA for the CDR3 is TGTGCCAGCAGCGCGCGGGACAGCAATCAGCCCCAGCATTTT. This codes for CASSARDSNQPQHF. The variable domain in full, completed from reference TRBV7-9 and TRBJ1-5, reads DTGVSQNPRHKITKRGQNVTFRCDPISEHNRLYWYRQTLGQGPEFLTYFQNEAQLEKSRLLSDRFSAERPKGSFSTLEIQRTEQGDSAMYLCASSARDSNQPQHFGDGTRLSIL.

The chain links TRBV2 to TRBJ2-5; 8 bases are a match to TRBD2. The CDR3 is 13 amino acids. The germline gives CDR1 SNHLY, CDR2 FYNNEI. The junction had 4 bases not matched to a gene; V was cut back by 7 bases and J by 3 bases. In DNA form, the CDR3 reads TGTGCCAGCACCCCGGGACTAGAAGAGACCCAGTACTTC. Translated: CASTPGLEETQYF. Filled out from reference TRBV2 and TRBJ2-5, the complete variable domain reads EPEVTQTPSHQVTQMGQEVILRCVPISNHLYFYWYRQILGQKVEFLVSFYNNEISEKSEIFDDQFSVERPDGSNFTLKIRSTKLEDSAMYFCASTPGLEETQYFGPGTRLLVL.

V gene TRBV5-6 combines with J gene TRBJ1-2, with a possible D match to TRBD1 (5 bases). Germline values: CDR1 SGHDT, CDR2 YYEEEE. The V end lost 4 bases, the J end lost 4 bases, and 14 bases lay between the germline ends. The CDR3 is made up of 14 amino acids. The CDR3 protein is CASSTDRGVYGYTF. The DNA of the CDR3 is TGTGCCAGCAGCACGGATAGGGGTGTCTATGGCTACACCTTC.

This rearrangement joins TRBV18 to TRBJ2-6; TRBD2 matches 11 bases. In germline, CDR1 is KGHSH, CDR2 LQKENI. Trimming cost V 2 bases and J 0 bases; bases outside gene matches: 3. The CDR3 has 18 amino acids. CDR3 amino acids: CASSPSLAGGSGANVLTF. DNA for the CDR3: TGTGCCAGCTCACCATCCCTAGCGGGAGGCTCTGGGGCCAACGTCCTGACTTTC.

The genes are TRBV29-1 and TRBJ2-2; D remains ambiguous. Germline-derived CDR1 and CDR2 are SQVTM and ANQGSEA. Trimming removed 5 bases at V and 3 bases at J, with 16 bases between. The CDR3 spans 15 residues. The CDR3 sequence: CSVSSAFADTGELFF. CDR3 DNA: TGCAGCGTTAGCAGCGCGTTTGCGGACACCGGGGAGCTGTTTTTT.

The J gene is TRBJ2-1, the V gene TRBV4-1; 12 nucleotides agree with TRBD2. This CDR3 spans 16 amino acids. With V trimmed by 0 bases and J by 10 bases, 7 bases remained unmatched. CDR1 is MGHRA and CDR2 is YSYEKL in the germline V gene. CDR3 sequence reads: CASSQDGLAGGVEQFF. As DNA, the CDR3 is TGCGCCAGCAGCCAAGATGGCCTAGCGGGAGGGGTGGAGCAGTTCTTC.

The chain combines TRBV29-1 with TRBJ1-2; no firm D call. V lost 3 bases to trimming and J lost 4 bases, with 9 bases between them. Germline lookup yields CDR1 SQVTM and CDR2 ANQGSEA. The CDR3 has 12 residues. Here the CDR3 reads CSVEVRLYGYTF. CDR3 DNA: TGCAGCGTTGAGGTCAGACTCTATGGCTACACCTTC.

This sequence joins TRBV6-1 and TRBJ1-5; D is uncertain. The germline V gene has CDR1 MNHNS and CDR2 SASEGT. V was trimmed by 2 bases and J by 0 bases, leaving 8 bases between them. CDR3 length equals 15 residues. CDR3 amino acids: CASSESGNSNQPQHF. CDR3 nucleotide sequence: TGTGCCAGCAGTGAATCGGGGAATAGCAATCAGCCCCAGCATTTT.

A remark on this clone: An end of the junction does not agree with germline; a read error may underlie this. CDR3 residues: CASSDPGLAIF. The CDR3 region has the DNA TGTGCCAGCAGCGATCCGGGACTAGCTATCTTC. The chain has TRBV9 and TRBJ2-1; 9 bases map to TRBD2. CDR1 is SGDLS, CDR2 YYNGEE, per germline. The CDR3 has 11 amino acids.

The V call is TRBV28, the J call TRBJ2-7; 8 bases are a match to TRBD2. V was clipped by 5 bases and J by 0 bases; unmatched bases: 6. The CDR3 runs to 15 residues. Germline CDR1 and CDR2: MDHEN and SYDVKM. The DNA for the CDR3 is TGTGCCAGCAGTGCAAGTAGCGGGGCCTCCTACGAGCAGTACTTC. Encoded protein: CASSASSGASYEQYF.

V is TRBV7-9 and J is TRBJ2-2, with D uncertain. Germline CDR1 reads SEHNR; CDR2 reads FQNEAQ (reference sequence). V gave up 5 bases and J gave up 3 bases, with 4 bases separating them. CDR3 length: 12 amino acids. The CDR3 loop is CASSPDTGELFF. DNA for the CDR3: TGTGCCAGCAGCCCGGACACCGGGGAGCTGTTTTTT.

The V and J genes are TRBV10-3 and TRBJ2-3; D may be TRBD2 (6 bases). This CDR3 is built from 15 residues. In germline, CDR1 is ENHRY, CDR2 SYGVKD. Trimming shortened V by 3 bases and J by 1 base, and 11 bases separated the two germline ends. CDR3 nucleotides: TGTGCCATCAGTGAAGTGGGAGGAGGCACAGATACGCAGTATTTT. As protein: CAISEVGGGTDTQYF.

On this clone: The junction differs from germline at one of its ends, possibly a read error. The chain employs TRBV7-9 and TRBJ2-1; D is possibly TRBD2 (6 bases). The CDR3 is made up of 14 amino acids. Germline V lookup: CDR1 SEHNR, CDR2 FQNEAQ (reference sequence). The DNA of the CDR3 is TGTGCCAGCAGAGCGGGTAGCTCCGACAATGAGCAGTTCTTC. Amino acids: CASRAGSSDNEQFF.

This chain connects TRBV19 to TRBJ1-1; maybe TRBD1 (5 bases). This CDR3 has 13 amino acids. Trimming took off 3 bases at V and 4 bases at J, with 9 bases between the two ends. The germline gives CDR1 LNHDA, CDR2 SQIVND (reference sequence). The CDR3 DNA reads TGTGCCAGTAGTATGGAGGGACCCACTGAAGCTTTCTTT. This sequence encodes CASSMEGPTEAFF.

This chain connects TRBV7-9 to TRBJ2-2; 8 bases agree with TRBD1. The CDR3 is 16 residues long. Per the germline V gene, CDR1 is SEHNR and CDR2 is FQNEAQ (reference sequence). The J segment lost 6 bases and the V segment lost 4 bases, leaving 10 bases of the junction unmatched. CDR3 coding DNA: TGTGCCAGCAGCTCCCGGACAGGGAGTTTTCCCGGGGAGCTGTTTTTT. Translation gives CASSSRTGSFPGELFF.

The genes are TRBV7-2 and TRBJ1-6; tentatively, D is TRBD1 (6 bases). The CDR3 extends over 15 amino acids. Germline-derived CDR1 and CDR2 are SGHTA and FQGNSA. V was clipped by 1 base and J by 8 bases, with 12 bases between them. The CDR3 nucleotides are TGTGCCAGCAGCTTAGTGTCAGGGGCGGATTCACCCCTCCACTTT. Protein: CASSLVSGADSPLHF.

The genes are TRBV19 and TRBJ2-3; D may be TRBD2 (6 bases). Trimming took off 7 bases at V and 3 bases at J, with 17 bases between the two ends. Germline V gives CDR1 LNHDA, CDR2 SQIVND (reference sequence). The CDR3 totals 15 residues. This chain's CDR3 is CASTASGDTTDTQYF. The CDR3 bases are TGTGCCAGTACCGCGTCGGGGGATACTACAGATACGCAGTATTTT.

The V call is TRBV9, the J call TRBJ1-1; 8 positions match TRBD1. V lost 4 bases, J lost 4 bases, and 6 bases stayed unmatched. Germline CDR1 is SGDLS and CDR2 is YYNGEE. The CDR3 is made up of 14 amino acids. The CDR3 DNA reads as TGTGCCAGCAGCACCGGACAGGGAGGCACTGAAGCTTTCTTT. Translating it yields CASSTGQGGTEAFF.

CDR3 sequence (DNA): TGTGCCAGCAGGCAAACTTTTAGGGGTGGGAATGAGCAGTTCTTC. This gives the protein CASRQTFRGGNEQFF. This chain joins TRBV28 and TRBJ2-1; possible D gene TRBD1, 5 bases. Trimming cost V 6 bases and J 7 bases, with 19 bases left between them. This CDR3 contains 15 residues. Germline CDR1 is MDHEN and CDR2 is SYDVKM.

This chain connects TRBV19 to TRBJ1-1; a possible D gene is TRBD1 (5 bases). This CDR3 is 13 amino acids long. CDR1 and CDR2 (germline): LNHDA, SQIVND (reference sequence). V lost 0 bases and J 3 bases, leaving 5 bases between the germline ends. CDR3 loop: CASSIDRDTEAFF. The CDR3 DNA reads as TGTGCCAGTAGTATAGACAGGGACACTGAAGCTTTCTTT.

The chain couples TRBV28 to TRBJ1-2; 9 positions agree with TRBD1. The CDR3 loop spans 15 amino acids. Germline loops: CDR1 MDHEN, CDR2 SYDVKM. The junction had 9 bases not matched to a gene; V was cut back by 2 bases and J by 8 bases. The CDR3 DNA follows: TGTGCCAGCAGTTTACCCGGGACAGGGATATCAGGCTACACCTTC. Translated: CASSLPGTGISGYTF.

The genes are TRBV7-2 and TRBJ1-1; D may be TRBD1 (5 bases). V dropped 1 base and J dropped 7 bases, with 10 bases sitting between them. Germline CDR1 reads SGHTA; CDR2 reads FQGNSA. CDR3 length: 13 amino acids. CDR3 sequence: CASSLVGGSEAFF. The CDR3 DNA follows: TGTGCCAGCAGCTTAGTGGGGGGAAGTGAAGCTTTCTTT.

The chain has TRBV7-2 and TRBJ2-1; D is unresolved. The V gene's germline CDR1 is SGHTA and CDR2 FQGNSA. V lost 3 bases and J lost 0, with 9 bases in between. The CDR3 runs to 15 residues. As DNA, the CDR3 is TGTGCCAGCAGCTTTCTCTCGAGCTCCTACAATGAGCAGTTCTTC. Translated: CASSFLSSSYNEQFF.

The CDR3 protein is CASSYDPGPYYEQYF. CDR3 bases: TGTGCCAGCAGTTACGATCCAGGGCCCTACTACGAGCAGTACTTC. The chain is built from TRBV6-5 and TRBJ2-7; TRBD1 might be the D (5 bases). CDR1 is MNHEY and CDR2 is SVGAGI in the germline V gene. This CDR3 has 15 residues. V lost 2 bases to trimming and J lost 3 bases, with 14 bases between them.